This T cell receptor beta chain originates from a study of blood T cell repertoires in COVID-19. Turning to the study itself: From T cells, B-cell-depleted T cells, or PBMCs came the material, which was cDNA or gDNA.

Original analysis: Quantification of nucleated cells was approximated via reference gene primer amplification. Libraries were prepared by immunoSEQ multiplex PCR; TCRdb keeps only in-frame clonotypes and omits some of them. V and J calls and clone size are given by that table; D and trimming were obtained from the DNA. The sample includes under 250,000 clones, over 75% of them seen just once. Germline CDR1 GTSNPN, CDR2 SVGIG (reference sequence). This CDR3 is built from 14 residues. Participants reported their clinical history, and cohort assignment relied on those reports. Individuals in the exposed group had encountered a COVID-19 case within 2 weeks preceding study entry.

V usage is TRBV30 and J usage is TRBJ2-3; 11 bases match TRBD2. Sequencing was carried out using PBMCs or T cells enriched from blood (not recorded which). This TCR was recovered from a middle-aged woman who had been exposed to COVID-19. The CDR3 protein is CARQTSGNTDTQYF. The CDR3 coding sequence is TGTGCTCGACAGACTAGCGGGAACACAGATACGCAGTATTTT.